This is a list of T cell receptor beta chains from one sample in a study of cytomegalovirus exposure and HLA in healthy donors. Method: immunoSEQ multiplex PCR; TCRdb's copy keeps in-frame clones and lacks some. The sample has about 180,000 clones; 80% are singletons. Source material: PBMCs. All receptors come from a girl between 5 and 17 years old in good health and CMV-seropositive. The CDR3 runs from the conserved cysteine through the conserved F or W. The D gene is left open where the match is weak. Clone size is stated in some rows and not others, as once, few, many or a class when expanded.

>TRBV6-5|TRBJ2-7|-|once
TGTGCCAGCAGTTACCCTTCTGGCGGCCAGTACTTC
CASSYPSGGQYF
>TRBV27|TRBJ2-3|TRBD2|-
TGTGCCAGCAGCCCGGGACTAGCTCTCCATACGCAGTATTTT
CASSPGLALHTQYF
>TRBV19|TRBJ2-3|TRBD2|-
TGTGCCAGTAGTATGGACCCCGGGAGGCTCACAGATACGCAGTATTTT
CASSMDPGRLTDTQYF
>TRBV9|TRBJ1-4|TRBD1|-
TGTGCCAGCAGCGACGAGGGACAGGGGGAAAAACTGTTTTTT
CASSDEGQGEKLFF
>TRBV4-3|TRBJ2-6|TRBD2|-
TGCGCCAGCAGCCAAAGGGACTACAAAAGCTCTGGGGCCAACGTCCTGACTTTC
CASSQRDYKSSGANVLTF
>TRBV5-1|TRBJ1-1|TRBD1|-
TGCGCCAGCAGGGCCGGGACAGGGTGGGTGAACACTGAAGCTTTCTTT
CASRAGTGWVNTEAFF
>TRBV2|TRBJ1-2|-|-
TGTGCCAGCAGTGACAGGTCCTATGGCTACACCTTC
CASSDRSYGYTF
>TRBV30|TRBJ1-2|-|-
TGTGCCTGGAGTGTACGGGGAACGGATGGCTACACCTTC
CAWSVRGTDGYTF
>TRBV27|TRBJ2-1|-|-
TGTGCCAGCAGCTTAAGCGGCGATGAGCAGTTCTTC
CASSLSGDEQFF
>TRBV5-4|TRBJ2-7|-|few
TGTGCCAGCAGCTTGGGGGCTAGCAGCTCCTACGAGCAGTACTTC
CASSLGASSSYEQYF
>TRBV15|TRBJ2-7|-|-
TGTGCCACCAGCAGAGATGAGGGAACGGGGGAGCAGTACTTC
CATSRDEGTGEQYF
>TRBV4-3|TRBJ1-5|TRBD1|-
TGCGCCAGCAGCCACGGGACAGGTCTAAATCAGCCCCAGCATTTT
CASSHGTGLNQPQHF
>TRBV7-2|TRBJ1-3|TRBD1|-
TGTGCCAGCAGCTTAGTCGCCTATACAGGGGCGGGCGGAAACACCATATATTTT
CASSLVAYTGAGGNTIYF
>TRBV6-5|TRBJ2-4|TRBD1|-
TGTGCCAGCACTAAACAGGGGGCCAAAAACATTCAGTACTTC
CASTKQGAKNIQYF
>TRBV27|TRBJ1-4|TRBD1|few
TGTGCCAGCAGTCCCTATCGACAGGGGCCTGAAAAACTGTTTTTT
CASSPYRQGPEKLFF
>TRBV5-1|TRBJ2-7|TRBD1|-
TGCGCCAGCAGCTTCGGACAGGGACCCGACGAGCAGTACTTC
CASSFGQGPDEQYF
>TRBV4-1|TRBJ2-6|TRBD2|-
TGCGCCAGCAGCCAAGAGGGGGGGACCGGGGCCAACGTCCTGACTTTC
CASSQEGGTGANVLTF
>TRBV6-5|TRBJ1-6|-|-
TGTGCCAGCAGTTACGGCCGTAATTCACCCCTCCACTTT
CASSYGRNSPLHF
>TRBV25-1|TRBJ2-3|-|once
TGTGCCAGCAGTGAAACGGGTAGCACAGATACGCAGTATTTT
CASSETGSTDTQYF
>TRBV30|TRBJ2-7|TRBD2|-
TGTGCCTGGAGTCGCAGACTAGCGGGATTGAGCTCCTACGAGCAGTACTTC
CAWSRRLAGLSSYEQYF
>TRBV10-1|TRBJ1-2|TRBD1|-
TGCGCCAGCACCGGGACAGGGTCCTATGGCTACACCTTC
CASTGTGSYGYTF
>TRBV5-1|TRBJ2-7|TRBD2|-
TGCGCCAGCAGCTCCGGGACTAGTTTGGGCGAGCAGTACTTC
CASSSGTSLGEQYF
>TRBV6-5|TRBJ2-7|TRBD1|-
TGTGCCAGCAGCCGGACAGGCTCAACCTACGAGCAGTACTTC
CASSRTGSTYEQYF
>TRBV10-2|TRBJ2-1|-|-
TGCGCCAGCACCCCTCAGAACAATGAGCAGTTCTTC
CASTPQNNEQFF
>TRBV30|TRBJ1-2|-|-
TGTGCCTGGAGTTATAGGGACTTCTATGGCTACACCTTC
CAWSYRDFYGYTF
>TRBV7-9|TRBJ2-1|TRBD2|-
TGTGCCCTGGGCGGGAGTGGTGCGTATGAGCAGTTCTTC
CALGGSGAYEQFF
>TRBV30|TRBJ2-1|-|-
TGTGCCTGGACCCACGGCCCTCTCGGCGGAGGCCCCTACAATGAGCAGTTCTTC
CAWTHGPLGGGPYNEQFF
>TRBV29-1|TRBJ2-5|TRBD2|few
TGCAGCGTTGACTGGCGGGGGTACCAAGAGACCCAGTACTTC
CSVDWRGYQETQYF
>TRBV6-5|TRBJ1-6|-|few
TGTGCCAGCAGGCGAATTTTTAGTTCACCCCTCCACTTT
CASRRIFSSPLHF
>TRBV2|TRBJ2-5|-|once
TGTGCCAGCAATCTGGGGCAGGGCCCGCAAGAGACCCAGTACTTC
CASNLGQGPQETQYF
>TRBV5-1|TRBJ2-2|TRBD2|-
TGCGCCAGCAGCTTGGGGGCTAGCGGGATCACCGGGGAGCTGTTTTTT
CASSLGASGITGELFF
>TRBV18|TRBJ1-1|-|-
TGTGCCAGCTCACCCCGCGCTTCAGCGGTCATGAACACTGAAGCTTTCTTT
CASSPRASAVMNTEAFF
>TRBV5-8|TRBJ2-6|-|-
TGTGCCAGCAGCCGCAGGTACTCTGGGGCCAACGTCCTGACTTTC
CASSRRYSGANVLTF
>TRBV27|TRBJ2-7|-|-
TGTGCCAGCAGTTTATCACGGGATAACGAGCAGTACTTC
CASSLSRDNEQYF
>TRBV6-4|TRBJ2-1|TRBD2|few
TGTGCCAGCAGTGACGGGACTAGCCAAACCTACAATGAGCAGTTCTTC
CASSDGTSQTYNEQFF
>TRBV4-2|TRBJ2-1|-|-
TGTGCCAGCAGCCAAGTTACTCGAGACAATGAGCAGTTCTTC
CASSQVTRDNEQFF
>TRBV7-2|TRBJ2-1|-|-
TGTGCCAGCAGCTTATCATACAATGAGCAGTTCTTC
CASSLSYNEQFF
>TRBV9|TRBJ1-2|TRBD1|-
TGTGCCAGCACGGGGACAGGGGGATATGGCTACACCTTC
CASTGTGGYGYTF
>TRBV29-1|TRBJ2-7|TRBD2|-
TGCAGCGTTGGTCCGGGAGGGACCTACGAGCAGTACTTC
CSVGPGGTYEQYF
>TRBV9|TRBJ2-2|TRBD2|-
TGTGCCAGCAGCCGCGGGACTAGCTACACCGGGGAGCTGTTTTTT
CASSRGTSYTGELFF
>TRBV5-4|TRBJ2-7|TRBD1|few
TGTGCCAGCAGCTTGGGACAGGGGCCCTCTGACGAGCAGTACTTC
CASSLGQGPSDEQYF
>TRBV5-4|TRBJ2-1|TRBD2|-
TGTGCCAGCAGTCGAGCGGGAGGTACGAATGAGCAGTTCTTC
CASSRAGGTNEQFF
>TRBV30|TRBJ2-1|-|-
TGTGCCTGGAGTGTCTTTGGAGGGTATGAGCAGTTCTTC
CAWSVFGGYEQFF
>TRBV4-2|TRBJ2-1|TRBD2|-
TGTGCCAGCAGCCAAGATGCGGGACTACCTTACAATGAGCAGTTCTTC
CASSQDAGLPYNEQFF
>TRBV15|TRBJ1-2|TRBD1|-
TGTGCCACCAGCAGAGAAAAGACAGGGAATGGCTACACCTTC
CATSREKTGNGYTF